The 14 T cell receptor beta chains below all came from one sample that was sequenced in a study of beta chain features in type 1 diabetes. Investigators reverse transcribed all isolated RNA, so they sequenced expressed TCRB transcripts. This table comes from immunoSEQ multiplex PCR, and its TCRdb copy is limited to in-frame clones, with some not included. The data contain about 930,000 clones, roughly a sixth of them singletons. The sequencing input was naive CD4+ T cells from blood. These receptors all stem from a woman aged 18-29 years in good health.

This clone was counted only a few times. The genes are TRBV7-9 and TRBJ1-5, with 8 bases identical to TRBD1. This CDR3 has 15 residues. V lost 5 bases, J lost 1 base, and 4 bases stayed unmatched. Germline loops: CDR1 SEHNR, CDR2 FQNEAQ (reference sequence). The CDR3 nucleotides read TGTGCCAGCAGCGCAGGGACAGGCAGCAATCAGCCCCAGCATTTT. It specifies CASSAGTGSNQPQHF.

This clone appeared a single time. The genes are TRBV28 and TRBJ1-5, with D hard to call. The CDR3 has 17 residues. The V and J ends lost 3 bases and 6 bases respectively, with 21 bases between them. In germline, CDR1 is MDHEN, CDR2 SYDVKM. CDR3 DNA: TGTGCCAGCAGTTTGATCGGGTTTAGGAGACCTAGTCAGCCCCAGCATTTT. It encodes CASSLIGFRRPSQPQHF.

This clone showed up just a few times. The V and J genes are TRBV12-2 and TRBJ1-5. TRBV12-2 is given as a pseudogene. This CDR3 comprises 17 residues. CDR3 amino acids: CASRLASVRVSNQPQHF. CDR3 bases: TGTGCAAGTCGCTTAGCGTCGGTTAGGGTTAGCAATCAGCCCCAGCATTTT.

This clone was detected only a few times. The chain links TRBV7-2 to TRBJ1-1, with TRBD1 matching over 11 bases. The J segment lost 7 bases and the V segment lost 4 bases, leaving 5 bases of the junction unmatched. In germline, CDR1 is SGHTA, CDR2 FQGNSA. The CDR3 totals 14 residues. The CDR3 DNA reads TGTGCCAGCAGCTCAGGACAGGGGGCGGTTGAAGCTTTCTTT. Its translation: CASSSGQGAVEAFF.

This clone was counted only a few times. The CDR3 DNA reads TGTGCCAGCAGTTTACCGGGAGCCCCAGGGGAGCAGTACTTC. Residues: CASSLPGAPGEQYF. This rearrangement joins TRBV28 to TRBJ2-7; weak D call: TRBD2 (6 bases). Trimming took off 2 bases at V and 7 bases at J, with 15 bases between the two ends. This CDR3 has 14 residues. Germline CDR1 and CDR2: MDHEN and SYDVKM.

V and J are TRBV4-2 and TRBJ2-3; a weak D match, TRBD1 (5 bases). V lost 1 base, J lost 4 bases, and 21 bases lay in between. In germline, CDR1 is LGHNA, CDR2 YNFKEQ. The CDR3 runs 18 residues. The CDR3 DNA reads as TGTGCCAGCAGCCAAGCCGCTCACAGGAAGACTTGGCCAGATACGCAGTATTTT. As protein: CASSQAAHRKTWPDTQYF.

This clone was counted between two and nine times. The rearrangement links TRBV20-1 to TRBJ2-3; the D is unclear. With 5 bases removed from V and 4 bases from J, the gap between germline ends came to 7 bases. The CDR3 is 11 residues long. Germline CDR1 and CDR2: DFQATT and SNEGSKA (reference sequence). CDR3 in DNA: TGCAGTGCTCACTGGGCAGATACGCAGTATTTT. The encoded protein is CSAHWADTQYF.

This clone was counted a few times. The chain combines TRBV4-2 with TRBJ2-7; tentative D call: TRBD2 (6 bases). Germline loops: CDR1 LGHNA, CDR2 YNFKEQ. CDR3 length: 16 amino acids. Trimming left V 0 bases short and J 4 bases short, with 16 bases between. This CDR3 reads CASSQDWASARYEQYF. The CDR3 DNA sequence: TGTGCCAGCAGCCAAGATTGGGCTAGCGCGAGATACGAGCAGTACTTC.

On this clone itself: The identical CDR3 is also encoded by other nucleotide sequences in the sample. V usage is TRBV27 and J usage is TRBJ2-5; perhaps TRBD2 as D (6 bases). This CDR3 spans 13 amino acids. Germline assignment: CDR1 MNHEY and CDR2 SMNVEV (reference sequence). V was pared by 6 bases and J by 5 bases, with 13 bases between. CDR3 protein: CASSKNRGETQYF. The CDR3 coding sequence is TGTGCCAGCAGCAAAAACCGGGGGGAGACCCAGTACTTC.

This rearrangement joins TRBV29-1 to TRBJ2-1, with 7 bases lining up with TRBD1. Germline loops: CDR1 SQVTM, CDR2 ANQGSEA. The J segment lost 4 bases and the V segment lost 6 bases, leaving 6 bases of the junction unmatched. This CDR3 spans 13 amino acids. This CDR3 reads CSVDRDEYNEQFF. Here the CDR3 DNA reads TGCAGCGTCGACAGGGACGAATACAATGAGCAGTTCTTC.

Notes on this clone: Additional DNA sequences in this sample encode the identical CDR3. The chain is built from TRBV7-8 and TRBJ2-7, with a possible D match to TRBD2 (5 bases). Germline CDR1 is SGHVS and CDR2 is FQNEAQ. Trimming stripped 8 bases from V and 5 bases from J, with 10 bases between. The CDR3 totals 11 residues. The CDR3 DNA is TGTGCCAGCGCGGCGGGCAACGAGCAGTACTTC. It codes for CASAAGNEQYF.

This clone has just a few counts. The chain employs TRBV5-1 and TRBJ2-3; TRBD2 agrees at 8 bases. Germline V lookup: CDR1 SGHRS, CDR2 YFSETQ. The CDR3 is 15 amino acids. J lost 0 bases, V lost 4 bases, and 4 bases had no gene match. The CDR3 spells CASSASGSSTDTQYF. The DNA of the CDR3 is TGCGCCAGCAGCGCGAGCGGGAGTAGCACAGATACGCAGTATTTT.

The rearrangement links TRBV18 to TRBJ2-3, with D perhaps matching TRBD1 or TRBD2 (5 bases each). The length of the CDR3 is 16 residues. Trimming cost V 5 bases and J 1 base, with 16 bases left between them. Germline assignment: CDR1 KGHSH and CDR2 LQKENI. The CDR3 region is CASSGAGRLGTDTQYF. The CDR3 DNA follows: TGTGCCAGCTCAGGGGCGGGCCGATTGGGCACAGATACGCAGTATTTT.

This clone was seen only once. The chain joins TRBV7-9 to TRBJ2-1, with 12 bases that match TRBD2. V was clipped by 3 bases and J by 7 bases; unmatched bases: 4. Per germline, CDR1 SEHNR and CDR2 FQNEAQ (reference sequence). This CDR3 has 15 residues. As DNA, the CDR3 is TGTGCCAGCAGCTTTCCAACTAGCGGGAGGAATGAGCAGTTCTTC. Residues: CASSFPTSGRNEQFF. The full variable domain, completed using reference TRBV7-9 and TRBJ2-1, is DTGVSQNPRHKITKRGQNVTFRCDPISEHNRLYWYRQTLGQGPEFLTYFQNEAQLEKSRLLSDRFSAERPKGSFSTLEIQRTEQGDSAMYLCASSFPTSGRNEQFFGPGTRLTVL.